This TCR beta chain was found in a study of PD-L1 blockade in urothelial cancer. Study background: About 85% of the 29 patients were males with bladder-origin urothelial cancer. In terms of prior chemotherapy, patients had received 0 to 3 regimens. Blood-derived samples held a median roughly 140,000 T cells.

Sequencing used immunoSEQ multiplex PCR; TCRdb keeps in-frame clones, though not all of them. The table records under 100,000 clones, around 90% of them present only once. This CDR3 has 16 residues. In germline, CDR1 is MRHNA, CDR2 SNTAGT. The ends were cut back, 0 bases at V and 1 base at J, with 12 bases in the middle. Documented time point: pretreatment peripheral blood. Locally advanced or metastatic urothelial carcinoma was diagnosed in the patients. The clonotype was recovered from a man in his sixties with urothelial cancer. The chain employs TRBV6-4 and TRBJ2-5; weak D call: TRBD1 (6 bases). Sequencing was performed on PBMCs, taken around atezolizumab (anti-PD-L1) treatment. The CDR3 is CASSDSRQGPQETQYF. The CDR3 coding sequence is TGTGCCAGCAGTGACTCGAGGCAGGGGCCCCAAGAGACCCAGTACTTC.